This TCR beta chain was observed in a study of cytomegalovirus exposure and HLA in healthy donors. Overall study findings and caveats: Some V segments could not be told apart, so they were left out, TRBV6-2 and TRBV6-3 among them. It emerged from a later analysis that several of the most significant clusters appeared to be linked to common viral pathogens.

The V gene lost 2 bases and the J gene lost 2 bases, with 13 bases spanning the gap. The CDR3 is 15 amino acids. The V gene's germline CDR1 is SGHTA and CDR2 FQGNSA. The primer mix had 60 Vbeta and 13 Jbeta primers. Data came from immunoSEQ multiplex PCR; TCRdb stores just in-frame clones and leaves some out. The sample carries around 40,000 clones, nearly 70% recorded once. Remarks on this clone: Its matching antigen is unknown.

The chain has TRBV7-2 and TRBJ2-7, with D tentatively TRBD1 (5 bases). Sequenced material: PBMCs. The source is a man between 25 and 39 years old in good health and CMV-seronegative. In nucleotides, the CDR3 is TGTGCCAGCAGCTTATTCTCAGGGTCTACCTACGAGCAGTACTTC. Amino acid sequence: CASSLFSGSTYEQYF.